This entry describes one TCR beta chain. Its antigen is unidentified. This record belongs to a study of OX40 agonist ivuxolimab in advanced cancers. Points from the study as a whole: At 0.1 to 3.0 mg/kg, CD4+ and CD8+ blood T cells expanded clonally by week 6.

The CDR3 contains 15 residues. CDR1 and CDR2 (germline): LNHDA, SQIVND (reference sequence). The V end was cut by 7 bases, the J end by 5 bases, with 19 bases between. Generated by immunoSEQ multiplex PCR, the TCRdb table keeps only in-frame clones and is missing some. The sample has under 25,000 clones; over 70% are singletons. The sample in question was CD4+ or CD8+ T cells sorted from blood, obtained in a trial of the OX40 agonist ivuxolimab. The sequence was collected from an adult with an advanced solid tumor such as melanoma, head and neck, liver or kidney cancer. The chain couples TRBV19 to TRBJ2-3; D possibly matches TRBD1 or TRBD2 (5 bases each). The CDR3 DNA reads TGTGCCAGTATGGGCTTTATGGGGGTTGAAGATACGCAGTATTTT. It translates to CASMGFMGVEDTQYF. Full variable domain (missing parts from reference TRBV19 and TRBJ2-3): DGGITQSPKYLFRKEGQNVTLSCEQNLNHDAMYWYRQDPGQGLRLIYYSQIVNDFQKGDIAEGYSVSREKKESFPLTVTSAQKNPTAFYLCASMGFMGVEDTQYFGPGTRLTVL.